The sequence of this T cell receptor beta chain was determined in a study of PD-1 blockade in classical Hodgkin lymphoma. Assay: immunoSEQ multiplex PCR; the TCRdb copy retains only in-frame clones and omits some. Of 23,000 or so clones detected, 80% appear once; the ten largest clones hold approximately 7.2%. Each patient's relapse followed autologous stem cell transplantation, and brentuximab vedotin exposure varied. Best response was recorded as complete response, partial response or progressive disease. The CDR3 extends over 13 amino acids. V lost 1 base and J 6 bases, leaving 6 bases between the germline ends. Germline V CDR1 and CDR2: MNHNS, SASEGT.

This rearrangement joins TRBV6-1 to TRBJ2-2; D not certain. The sample was peripheral blood mononuclear cells (PBMCs), taken at baseline. This receptor was taken from a human donor with classical Hodgkin lymphoma. CDR3 sequence: CASSEGAAGELFF. In DNA form, the CDR3 reads TGTGCCAGCAGTGAAGGGGCGGCCGGGGAGCTGTTTTTT.